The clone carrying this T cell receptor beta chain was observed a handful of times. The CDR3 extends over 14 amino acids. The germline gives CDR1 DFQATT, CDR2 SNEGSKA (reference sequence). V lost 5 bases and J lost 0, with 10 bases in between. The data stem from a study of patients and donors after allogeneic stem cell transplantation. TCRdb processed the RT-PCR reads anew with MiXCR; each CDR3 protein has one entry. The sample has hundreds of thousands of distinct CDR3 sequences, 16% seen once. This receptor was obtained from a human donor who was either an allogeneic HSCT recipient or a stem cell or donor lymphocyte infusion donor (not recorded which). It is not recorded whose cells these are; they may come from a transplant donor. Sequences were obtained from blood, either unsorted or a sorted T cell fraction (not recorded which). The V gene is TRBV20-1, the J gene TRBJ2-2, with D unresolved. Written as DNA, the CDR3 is TGCAGTGCTCGTTTACAACCGAACACCGGGGAGCTGTTTTTT. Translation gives CSARLQPNTGELFF.